The rows below give T cell receptor beta chains drawn from one sample of a study of T cells after yellow fever vaccination. TCRdb ran MiXCR on the 5' RACE reads and lists one entry per CDR3 protein. The data contain around 310,000 distinct CDR3 sequences, roughly 8.7% of them singletons. Sequences were derived from PBMCs, sampled on the day of the first yellow fever vaccination. These receptors were obtained from a man between 18 and 35 years old who received the YFV17D yellow fever vaccine. Both conserved end residues are part of each CDR3. Fields, in order: clone size, D gene, V gene, J gene, CDR3 length, CDR3 protein, CDR3 DNA. A D gene is named only where the DNA matches it firmly. The listing skips clone size in some rows; elsewhere it reads once, few, many or a size class.

few,TRBD1,TRBV4-1,TRBJ1-5,16,CASSQEPDRLNQPQHF,TGCGCCAGCAGCCAAGAACCGGACAGGTTGAATCAGCCCCAGCATTTT
-,-,TRBV7-2,TRBJ2-5,13,CASSLLGGGTQYF,TGTGCCAGCAGCCTCCTGGGGGGCGGGACCCAGTACTTC
-,-,TRBV12-3/TRBV12-4,TRBJ2-3,16,CASSSRTPRSADTQYF,TGTGCCAGCAGTTCGCGGACTCCCCGGAGCGCAGATACGCAGTATTTT
few,TRBD1,TRBV11-2,TRBJ2-1,16,CASRSQGSRSYNEQFF,TGTGCCAGCAGATCACAGGGGTCGCGCTCCTACAATGAGCAGTTCTTC
-,-,TRBV6-2/TRBV6-3,TRBJ1-1,14,CASRIQGRNTEAFF,TGTGCCAGCAGGATACAGGGAAGGAACACTGAAGCTTTCTTT
many,TRBD1,TRBV20-1,TRBJ1-1,15,CSARPRTGPNTEAFF,TGCAGTGCTAGGCCCCGGACAGGGCCGAACACTGAAGCTTTCTTT
-,-,TRBV10-3,TRBJ2-5,13,CAISEGLGETQYF,TGTGCCATCAGTGAGGGGTTAGGAGAGACCCAGTACTTC
-,-,TRBV7-6,TRBJ1-4,13,CASSSGTNEKLFF,TGTGCCAGCAGCTCCGGGACTAATGAAAAACTGTTTTTT
few,-,TRBV9,TRBJ2-2,17,CASSVSGTFNLAGELFF,TGTGCCAGCAGCGTATCCGGGACCTTCAATTTAGCCGGGGAGCTGTTTTTT
-,TRBD1,TRBV6-2/TRBV6-3,TRBJ1-1,16,CASSRPPGTENTEAFF,TGTGCCAGCAGCCGCCCACCCGGGACAGAAAACACTGAAGCTTTCTTT
few,-,TRBV7-2,TRBJ2-1,13,CASSLSLGNEQFF,TGTGCCAGCAGCTTATCTTTGGGCAATGAGCAGTTCTTC
-,-,TRBV6-5,TRBJ1-6,15,CASSYSLREDSPLHF,TGTGCCAGCAGTTACTCGCTAAGGGAAGATTCACCCCTCCACTTT
few,TRBD2,TRBV29-1,TRBJ2-5,15,CSGRLAGSGVETQYF,TGCAGCGGTCGACTAGCGGGGTCGGGAGTAGAGACCCAGTACTTC
many,-,TRBV5-1,TRBJ2-7,15,CASSLGDRSSYEQYF,TGCGCCAGCAGCTTGGGAGACAGGAGCTCCTACGAGCAGTACTTC
few,TRBD1,TRBV28,TRBJ2-1,16,CASVSIWTGRGNEQFF,TGTGCCAGCGTATCAATATGGACAGGGCGTGGGAATGAGCAGTTCTTC